The clone carrying this TCR beta chain was recorded once. Original methodology: Quantification of nucleated cells was approximated via reference gene primer amplification. Sequencing was performed with immunoSEQ multiplex PCR; in TCRdb, only in-frame clones are kept and a portion is missing. The V and J calls and the clone size are those of that table, but D and trimming were determined from the DNA. This table has around 250,000 clones, roughly 86% appearing once. This CDR3 has 15 amino acids. Germline CDR1 SGHKS, CDR2 YYEKEE (reference sequence). Trimming removed 4 bases from V and 1 base from J; junction bases left unmatched: 7. This entry belongs to a study of blood T cell repertoires in COVID-19.

The sample comprised peripheral blood. V usage is TRBV5-5 and J usage is TRBJ2-5; 7 positions match TRBD1. The TCR comes from a man aged 40-50 years with active or convalescent COVID-19. DNA of the CDR3: TGTGCCAGCAGCCCCGGACAGGCGATCCAAGAGACCCAGTACTTC. The encoded protein is CASSPGQAIQETQYF.